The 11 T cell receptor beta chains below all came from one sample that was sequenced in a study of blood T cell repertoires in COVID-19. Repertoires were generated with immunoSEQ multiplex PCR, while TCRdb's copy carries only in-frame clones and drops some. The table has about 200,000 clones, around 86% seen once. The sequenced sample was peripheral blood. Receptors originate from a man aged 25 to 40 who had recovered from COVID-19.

The chain's CDR3 is CASSPVIRNEKLFF. The CDR3 DNA sequence: TGTGCCAGCAGTCCGGTCATACGCAATGAAAAACTGTTTTTT. The rearrangement uses TRBV6-5 and TRBJ1-4; no definite D call. Per the germline V gene, CDR1 is MNHEY and CDR2 is SVGAGI. Trimming removed 5 bases from V and 5 bases from J, with 12 bases in between. CDR3 length: 14 amino acids.

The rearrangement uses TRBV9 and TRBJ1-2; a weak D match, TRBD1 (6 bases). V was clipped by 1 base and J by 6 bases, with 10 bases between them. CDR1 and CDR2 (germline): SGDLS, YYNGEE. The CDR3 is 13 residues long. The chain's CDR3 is CASSVQGLDGYTF. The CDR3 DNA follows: TGTGCCAGCAGCGTACAGGGGCTCGATGGCTACACCTTC. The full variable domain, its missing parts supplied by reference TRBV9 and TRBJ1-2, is DSGVTQTPKHLITATGQRVTLRCSPRSGDLSVYWYQQSLDQGLQFLIQYYNGEERAKGNILERFSAQQFPDLHSELNLSSLELGDSALYFCASSVQGLDGYTFGSGTRLTVV.

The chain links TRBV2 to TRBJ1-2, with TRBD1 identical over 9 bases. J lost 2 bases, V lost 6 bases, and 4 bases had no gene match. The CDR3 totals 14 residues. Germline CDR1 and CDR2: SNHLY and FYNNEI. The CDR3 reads CASRGGQGNYGYTF. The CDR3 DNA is TGTGCCAGCAGGGGGGGACAGGGAAACTATGGCTACACCTTC.

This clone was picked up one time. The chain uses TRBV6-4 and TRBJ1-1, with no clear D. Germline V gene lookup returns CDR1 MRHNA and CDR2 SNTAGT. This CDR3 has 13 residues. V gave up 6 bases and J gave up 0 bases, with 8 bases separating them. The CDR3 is CASRATLNTEAFF. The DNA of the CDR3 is TGTGCCAGCAGAGCGACTTTGAACACTGAAGCTTTCTTT.

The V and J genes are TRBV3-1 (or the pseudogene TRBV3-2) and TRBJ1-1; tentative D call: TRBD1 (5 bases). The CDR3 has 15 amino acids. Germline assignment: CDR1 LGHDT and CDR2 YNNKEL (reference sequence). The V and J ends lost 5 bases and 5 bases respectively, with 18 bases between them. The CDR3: CASSTTPTRGTEAFF. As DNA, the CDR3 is TGTGCCAGCAGCACAACCCCGACCCGGGGGACTGAAGCTTTCTTT.

The CDR3 DNA is TGTGCCAGCAGCCAAGCAACGGGTCCCTATGGCTACACCTTC. Its protein is CASSQATGPYGYTF. The gene calls are TRBV14 and TRBJ1-2; D is ambiguous. The CDR3 is 14 residues long. Germline CDR1 is SGHDN and CDR2 is FVKESK. With 1 base removed from V and 4 bases from J, the gap between germline ends came to 10 bases.

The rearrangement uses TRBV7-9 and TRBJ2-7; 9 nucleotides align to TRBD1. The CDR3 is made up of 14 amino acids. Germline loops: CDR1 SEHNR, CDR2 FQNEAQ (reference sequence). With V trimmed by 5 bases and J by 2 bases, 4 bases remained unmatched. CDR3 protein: CASSPRTGAYEQYF. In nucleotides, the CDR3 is TGTGCCAGCAGCCCACGGACAGGGGCCTACGAGCAGTACTTC.

This chain's CDR3 is CASSLVGGYTF. The CDR3 DNA reads as TGTGCCAGCAGCTTAGTGGGCGGCTACACCTTC. V usage is TRBV11-2 and J usage is TRBJ1-2; D unresolved. The V and J ends lost 1 base and 8 bases respectively, with 5 bases between them. The germline V gene encodes CDR1 SGHAT and CDR2 FQNNGV. The CDR3 runs 11 residues.

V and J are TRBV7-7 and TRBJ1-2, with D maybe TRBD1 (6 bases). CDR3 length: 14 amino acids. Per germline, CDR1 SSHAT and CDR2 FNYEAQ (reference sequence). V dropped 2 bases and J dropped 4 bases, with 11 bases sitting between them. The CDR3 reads CASSLREGGYGYTF. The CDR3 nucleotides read TGTGCCAGCAGCTTAAGGGAAGGGGGCTATGGCTACACCTTC.

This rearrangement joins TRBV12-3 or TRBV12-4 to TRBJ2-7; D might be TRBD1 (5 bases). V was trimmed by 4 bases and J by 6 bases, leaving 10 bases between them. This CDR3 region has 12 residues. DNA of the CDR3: TGTGCCAGCAGTTACCAGGGTCGCGAGCAGTACTTC. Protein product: CASSYQGREQYF.

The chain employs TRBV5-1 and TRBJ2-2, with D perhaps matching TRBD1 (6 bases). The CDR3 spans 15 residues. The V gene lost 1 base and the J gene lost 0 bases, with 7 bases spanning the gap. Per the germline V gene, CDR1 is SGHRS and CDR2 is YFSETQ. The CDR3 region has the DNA TGCGCCAGCAGCTTGCAGGGGACGAACACCGGGGAGCTGTTTTTT. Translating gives CASSLQGTNTGELFF.